This T cell receptor (beta chain) derives from a study of cytomegalovirus exposure and HLA in healthy donors. Overall study findings and caveats: On later analysis, the bulk of CMV-associated TCR beta chains appeared to be HLA-restricted.

About this clone itself: Its antigen is currently unknown.

The PCR used 60 Vbeta and 13 Jbeta primers. Sequencing used immunoSEQ multiplex PCR; TCRdb keeps in-frame clones, though not all of them. The table records about 150,000 clones, almost 85% of them present only once. The receptor comes from a boy aged 2 to 10 in good health and CMV-seronegative. Sequencing was done on a sample of PBMCs.

CDR3 bases: TGTGCCATCAGTGAGTTCAACAGGGGCACTGAAGCTTTCTTT. It specifies CAISEFNRGTEAFF. V usage is TRBV10-3 and J usage is TRBJ1-1; 7 bases line up with TRBD1. CDR1 and CDR2 (germline): ENHRY, SYGVKD. This CDR3 contains 14 residues. Losses at the gene ends were 1 base for V and 4 bases for J; bases not matched to a gene: 3.